Below, 21 T cell receptor beta chains from the same sample are listed, as sequenced in a study of tumour-infiltrating T cells in Burkitt lymphoma. Measured with immunoSEQ multiplex PCR; TCRdb has only the in-frame clones, and not every one. Here the sample spans around 15,000 clones, roughly 80% being singletons. The sequencing sample was made of tumor tissue. Every receptor here comes from a human donor with diffuse large B-cell lymphoma.

CDR3 DNA sequence: TGTGCCAGCAGGATAGGACAGGGGAACACTGAAGCTTTCTTT. Its protein is CASRIGQGNTEAFF. J is TRBJ1-1 and V is TRBV2, with 8 nucleotides matching TRBD1. Germline assignment: CDR1 SNHLY and CDR2 FYNNEI. The V segment lost 6 bases and the J segment 1 base; nucleotides outside the gene matches: 4. CDR3 length: 14 residues.

The V and J genes are TRBV2 and TRBJ2-1; the match to TRBD2 covers 8 bases. Germline V gives CDR1 SNHLY, CDR2 FYNNEI. This CDR3 region has 15 residues. Unmatched junction bases numbered 4, after V lost 6 bases and J lost 0 bases. The CDR3 is CASSVTSGSYNEQFF. CDR3 coding DNA: TGTGCCAGCAGCGTCACTAGCGGCTCCTACAATGAGCAGTTCTTC.

The V gene is TRBV21-1, the J gene TRBJ1-1; the table calls TRBD1, which could not be checked here. TRBV21-1 is designated a pseudogene. CDR3 size: 12 residues. CDR3 in amino acids: CASSTQTNEAFF. The CDR3 nucleotides read TGTGCCAGCAGCACACAGACAAATGAAGCTTTCTTT.

The V and J genes are TRBV19 and TRBJ2-5; perhaps TRBD2 as D (5 bases). Germline CDR1 LNHDA, CDR2 SQIVND (reference sequence). CDR3 length: 15 residues. Trimming shortened V by 5 bases and J by 4 bases, and 17 bases separated the two germline ends. This chain's CDR3 is CASSFNKPGGETQYF. CDR3 DNA sequence: TGTGCCAGTAGTTTTAATAAGCCTGGAGGAGAGACCCAGTACTTC.

J is TRBJ2-3 and V is TRBV7-2, with TRBD2 matching 10 bases. Unmatched junction bases numbered 5, after V lost 7 bases and J lost 10 bases. The CDR3 totals 12 residues. CDR1 is SGHTA and CDR2 is FQGNSA in the germline V gene. The CDR3 nucleotides read TGTGCCAGCACTAAAGCGGGGGGGCCGCAGTATTTT. Translated: CASTKAGGPQYF.

This clone was detected a few times. The genes are TRBV7-2 and TRBJ2-7; no firm D call. The CDR3 length is 16 residues. Germline values: CDR1 SGHTA, CDR2 FQGNSA. Trimming pared 2 bases from V and 0 bases from J, leaving 14 bases between. The DNA of the CDR3 is TGTGCCAGCAGCTTAAACCCAGGCCCTAGCTCCTACGAGCAGTACTTC. It yields the protein CASSLNPGPSSYEQYF.

This clone was detected only a few times. The chain links TRBV4-3 to TRBJ2-1; 7 nucleotides match TRBD2. The junction had 4 bases not matched to a gene; V was cut back by 5 bases and J by 0 bases. The CDR3 consists of 15 residues. Germline loops: CDR1 LGHNA, CDR2 YSLEER. CDR3 sequence: CASSYQRDSYNEQFF. The CDR3 nucleotides are TGCGCCAGCAGCTACCAGCGGGACTCCTACAATGAGCAGTTCTTC.

A single count supports this clone. The CDR3 sequence: CASSFMGQANEKLFF. The CDR3 region has the DNA TGTGCCAGCAGTTTTATGGGACAGGCGAATGAAAAACTGTTTTTT. The chain links TRBV27 to TRBJ1-4; 8 nucleotides agree with TRBD1. The germline V gene has CDR1 MNHEY and CDR2 SMNVEV (reference sequence). The CDR3 length is 15 residues. J gave up 5 bases and V 3 bases, and 5 bases lay outside the gene matches.

The genes are TRBV5-6 and TRBJ2-3; 7 bases line up with TRBD2. The V segment lost 3 bases and the J segment 5 bases; nucleotides outside the gene matches: 9. The germline V gene has CDR1 SGHDT and CDR2 YYEEEE. The CDR3 consists of 15 residues. The CDR3 loop reads CASSSQLASIDTQYF. The CDR3 DNA sequence: TGTGCCAGCAGCTCACAACTAGCGTCGATAGATACGCAGTATTTT.

This chain's CDR3 is CSVEDRRGGRNEQFF. The CDR3 DNA follows: TGCAGCGTTGAAGATCGGCGGGGGGGCCGAAATGAGCAGTTCTTC. The chain recombines TRBV29-1 with TRBJ2-1, with TRBD2 matching 9 bases. There are 15 residues in the CDR3. J gave up 7 bases and V 0 bases, and 7 bases lay outside the gene matches. Germline-derived CDR1 and CDR2 are SQVTM and ANQGSEA.

The chain employs TRBV18 and TRBJ1-6; 7 positions match TRBD1. V gave up 5 bases and J gave up 6 bases; unmatched junction bases: 10. Per the germline V gene, CDR1 is KGHSH and CDR2 is LQKENI. The CDR3 sequence is 16 residues long. The CDR3 DNA follows: TGTGCCAGCTCATCCAACAGGGGAACGGGTAATTCACCCCTCCACTTT. As protein: CASSSNRGTGNSPLHF. Together with reference TRBV18 and TRBJ1-6, the CDR3 gives the full variable domain: NAGVMQNPRHLVRRRGQEARLRCSPMKGHSHVYWYRQLPEEGLKFMVYLQKENIIDESGMPKERFSAEFPKEGPSILRIQQVVRGDSAAYFCASSSNRGTGNSPLHFGNGTRLTVT.

This sequence joins TRBV4-3 and TRBJ1-1; D call uncertain. Trimming stripped 0 bases from V and 3 bases from J, with 17 bases between. The CDR3 contains 17 residues. Germline CDR1 LGHNA, CDR2 YSLEER. CDR3: CASSQEYGLFDDTEAFF. CDR3 bases: TGCGCCAGCAGCCAAGAATATGGGTTATTCGACGACACTGAAGCTTTCTTT.

The genes are TRBV21-1 and TRBJ2-5; the table's D call, TRBD1, has no DNA check behind it. TRBV21-1 is an annotated pseudogene. The CDR3 contains 13 residues. The CDR3 sequence is CASSRTGEETQYF. The CDR3 nucleotides read TGTGCCAGCAGCAGGACAGGGGAAGAGACCCAGTACTTC.

The rearrangement links TRBV6-6 to TRBJ1-5, with a possible D match to TRBD1 (5 bases). The CDR3 is 14 residues long. Germline CDR1 reads MNHNY; CDR2 reads SVGAGI (reference sequence). V lost 6 bases, J lost 6 bases, and 15 bases lay in between. The CDR3 nucleotides are TGTGCCAGCAGCCTACTGGGGGGTGGTCAGCCCCAGCATTTT. This codes for CASSLLGGGQPQHF.

The J gene is TRBJ2-3, the V gene TRBV2; D not certain. V gave up 11 bases and J gave up 2 bases, with 11 bases separating them. Germline CDR1 is SNHLY and CDR2 is FYNNEI. The CDR3 length is 12 residues. The CDR3 loop reads CAGLGNTDTQYF. In DNA, the CDR3 is TGTGCCGGGCTAGGTAACACAGATACGCAGTATTTT.

The gene calls are TRBV5-6 and TRBJ1-2; no clear D. Trimming cost V 2 bases and J 8 bases, with 13 bases left between them. In germline, CDR1 is SGHDT, CDR2 YYEEEE. This CDR3 has 13 residues. CDR3 DNA: TGTGCCAGCAGCTTCCTGGGTGCCATAGGCTACACCTTC. Its translation is CASSFLGAIGYTF.

This clone has only a few counts. The chain carries TRBV6-5 and TRBJ1-1; possibly TRBD1 for D (5 bases). The CDR3 covers 13 residues. With 4 bases removed from V and 1 base from J, the gap between germline ends came to 7 bases. CDR1 is MNHEY, CDR2 SVGAGI, per germline. The CDR3 nucleotides read TGTGCCAGCAGTTTACAGGCGAACACTGAAGCTTTCTTT. Its translation: CASSLQANTEAFF.

The chain recombines TRBV20-1 with TRBJ1-2; D gene unclear. V shed 3 bases and J shed 4 bases, with 6 bases lying between them. The CDR3 covers 11 residues. CDR1 is DFQATT and CDR2 is SNEGSKA in the germline V gene (reference sequence). The CDR3 region has the DNA TGCAGTGCTAGTAGCCTCTATGGCTACACCTTC. This translates into CSASSLYGYTF.

The chain carries TRBV6-5 and TRBJ1-6; D unresolved. Trimming took 6 bases from V and 7 from J, leaving 10 bases between them. The germline gives CDR1 MNHEY, CDR2 SVGAGI. This CDR3 spans 13 amino acids. Here the CDR3 reads CASRSSGNSPLHF. The CDR3 bases are TGTGCCAGCAGAAGTAGTGGCAATTCACCCCTCCACTTT.

On this clone: Different DNA sequences within this sample yield the same CDR3. The rearrangement links TRBV13 to TRBJ1-1, with D perhaps matching TRBD1 (6 bases). V gave up 0 bases and J gave up 5 bases, with 13 bases separating them. This CDR3 comprises 15 residues. Germline loops: CDR1 PRHDT, CDR2 FYEKMQ (reference sequence). For the CDR3, the DNA is TGTGCCAGCAGCTTAGGGCACAGGGCGGGTACTGAAGCTTTCTTT. It codes for CASSLGHRAGTEAFF. Using reference TRBV13 and TRBJ1-1 for the parts outside the CDR3, the full variable domain is AAGVIQSPRHLIKEKRETATLKCYPIPRHDTVYWYQQGPGQDPQFLISFYEKMQSDKGSIPDRFSAQQFSDYHSELNMSSLELGDSALYFCASSLGHRAGTEAFFGQGTRLTVV.

The V call is TRBV2, the J call TRBJ1-2; weak D call: TRBD1 (6 bases). The CDR3 has 12 residues. V gave up 4 bases and J gave up 7 bases, with 10 bases separating them. CDR1 and CDR2 (germline): SNHLY, FYNNEI. The CDR3 spells CASSAGTPGYTF. The CDR3 nucleotides are TGTGCCAGCAGTGCCGGGACACCTGGCTACACCTTC.